This is a list of T cell receptor beta chains from one sample in a study of T cells in Graves' hyperthyroidism and ophthalmopathy. Via MiXCR, TCRdb re-called the multiplex PCR reads, giving one row per CDR3 protein. The data show roughly 400,000 distinct CDR3 sequences, over 12% seen once. Sequenced: blood. These receptors all come from a man aged 50 or older with Graves' ophthalmopathy. CDR3s leave out the opening cysteine and the closing phenylalanine or tryptophan. Fields, in order: V gene, CDR3 protein.

V gene: TRBV15; CDR3 protein: ATSRPTGYNEQF
V gene: TRBV10-3; CDR3 protein: AIRATGEETQY
V gene: TRBV7-9; CDR3 protein: ASTRAGGYYEQY
V gene: TRBV20-1; CDR3 protein: SARDLRGAGFQPQH
V gene: TRBV7-7; CDR3 protein: ASSFRDPGTINEKLF
V gene: TRBV10-1; CDR3 protein: ASSESTARRTNEQF
V gene: TRBV30; CDR3 protein: AWSVPGVPSTDTQY
V gene: TRBV20-1; CDR3 protein: SARGLAGGYEQY
V gene: TRBV5-6; CDR3 protein: ASSLFLAGNTGELF
V gene: TRBV6-1; CDR3 protein: ASNIGLDALSTTGELF
V gene: TRBV27; CDR3 protein: ASRLAGGYEQF
V gene: TRBV29-1; CDR3 protein: SAEDGELF
V gene: TRBV27; CDR3 protein: ASSFVGLSGTGELF
V gene: TRBV27; CDR3 protein: ASSLGLGANQPQH
V gene: TRBV19; CDR3 protein: ASSIRRLGDEAF
V gene: TRBV5-1; CDR3 protein: ASSYGGSGRTYEQY
V gene: TRBV4-2; CDR3 protein: ASSQDYGTGFEQY
V gene: TRBV3-1; CDR3 protein: ASSPGTGETGELF